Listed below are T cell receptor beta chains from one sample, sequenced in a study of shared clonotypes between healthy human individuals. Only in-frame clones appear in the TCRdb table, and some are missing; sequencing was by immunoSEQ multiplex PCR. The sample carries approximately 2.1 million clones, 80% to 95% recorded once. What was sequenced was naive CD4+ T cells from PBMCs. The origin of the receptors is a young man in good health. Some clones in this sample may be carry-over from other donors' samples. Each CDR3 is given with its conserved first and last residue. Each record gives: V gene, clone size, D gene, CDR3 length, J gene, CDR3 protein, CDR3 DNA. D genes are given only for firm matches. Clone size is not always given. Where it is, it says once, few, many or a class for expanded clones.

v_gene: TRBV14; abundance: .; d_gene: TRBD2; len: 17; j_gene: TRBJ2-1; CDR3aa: CASSQGTSGTLYNEQFF; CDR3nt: TGTGCCAGCAGCCAAGGCACTAGCGGGACACTGTACAATGAGCAGTTCTTC
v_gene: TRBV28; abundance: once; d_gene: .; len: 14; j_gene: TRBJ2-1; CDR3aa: CASSFSPPRGKQFF; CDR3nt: TGTGCCAGCAGTTTTAGCCCCCCCCGTGGGAAGCAGTTCTTC
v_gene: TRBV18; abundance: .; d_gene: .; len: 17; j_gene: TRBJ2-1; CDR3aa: CASSPPLRTTTLTEQFF; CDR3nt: TGTGCCAGCTCACCACCACTGAGGACTACCACTTTGACTGAGCAGTTCTTC
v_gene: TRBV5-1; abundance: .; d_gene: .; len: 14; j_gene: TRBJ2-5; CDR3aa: CASSQGPNQETQYF; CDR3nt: TGCGCCAGCAGCCAGGGACCGAACCAAGAGACCCAGTACTTC
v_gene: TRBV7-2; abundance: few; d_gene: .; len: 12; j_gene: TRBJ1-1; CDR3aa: CASSYENTEAFF; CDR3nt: TGTGCCAGCAGCTACGAGAACACTGAAGCTTTCTTT
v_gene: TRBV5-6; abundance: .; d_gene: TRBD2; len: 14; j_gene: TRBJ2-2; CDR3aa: CASSRLAPTGELFF; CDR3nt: TGTGCCAGCAGCCGACTAGCGCCCACCGGGGAGCTGTTTTTT
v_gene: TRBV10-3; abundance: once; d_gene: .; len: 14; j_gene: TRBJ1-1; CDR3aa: CAIRDLGGGTEAFF; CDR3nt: TGTGCCATCAGAGATTTGGGGGGAGGAACTGAAGCTTTCTTT
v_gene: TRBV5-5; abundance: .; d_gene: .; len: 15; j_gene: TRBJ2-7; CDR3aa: CASSLGGTLSYEQYF; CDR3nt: TGTGCCAGCAGCTTGGGCGGGACACTCTCCTACGAGCAGTACTTC
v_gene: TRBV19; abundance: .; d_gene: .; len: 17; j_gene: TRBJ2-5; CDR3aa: CASSTPGRGRVGETQYF; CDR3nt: TGTGCCAGTAGTACCCCAGGCCGTGGAAGAGTTGGAGAGACCCAGTACTTC
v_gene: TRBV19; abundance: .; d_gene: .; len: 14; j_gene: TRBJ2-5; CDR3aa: CASSRARGQETQYF; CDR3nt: TGTGCCAGTAGCCGAGCTAGGGGGCAAGAGACCCAGTACTTC
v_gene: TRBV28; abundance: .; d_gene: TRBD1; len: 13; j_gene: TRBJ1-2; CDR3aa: CASNLKGAWGYTF; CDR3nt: TGTGCCAGCAATCTCAAGGGGGCCTGGGGCTACACCTTC
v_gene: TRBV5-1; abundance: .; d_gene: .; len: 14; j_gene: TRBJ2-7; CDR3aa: CASSLDGLPYEQYF; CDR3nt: TGCGCCAGCAGCTTGGATGGACTACCCTACGAGCAGTACTTC
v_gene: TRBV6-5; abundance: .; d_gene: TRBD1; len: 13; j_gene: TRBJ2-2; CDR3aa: CASRRTGPGELFF; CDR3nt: TGTGCCAGCAGGCGGACAGGGCCCGGGGAGCTGTTTTTT
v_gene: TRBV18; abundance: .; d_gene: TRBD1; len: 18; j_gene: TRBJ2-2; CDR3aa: CASSSGLRQGWNTGELFF; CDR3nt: TGTGCCAGCTCCAGTGGACTTCGACAGGGTTGGAACACCGGGGAGCTGTTTTTT
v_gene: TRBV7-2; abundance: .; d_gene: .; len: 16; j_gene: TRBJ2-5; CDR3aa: CASSLAGPRAQETQYF; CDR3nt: TGTGCCAGCAGCTTAGCGGGGCCTAGAGCCCAAGAGACCCAGTACTTC
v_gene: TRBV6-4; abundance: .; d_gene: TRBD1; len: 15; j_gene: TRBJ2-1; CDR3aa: CASSATGTGYNEQFF; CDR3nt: TGTGCCAGCAGTGCTACCGGGACAGGATACAATGAGCAGTTCTTC
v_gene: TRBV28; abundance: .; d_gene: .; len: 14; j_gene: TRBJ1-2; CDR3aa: CASSLWGANYGYTF; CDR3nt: TGTGCCAGTAGTTTATGGGGGGCAAACTATGGCTACACCTTC
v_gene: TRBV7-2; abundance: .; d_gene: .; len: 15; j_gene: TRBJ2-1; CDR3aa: CASSLFGSGGDEQFF; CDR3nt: TGTGCCAGCAGCTTATTTGGTTCCGGGGGAGACGAGCAGTTCTTC
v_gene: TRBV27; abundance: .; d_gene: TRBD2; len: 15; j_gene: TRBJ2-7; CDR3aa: CASSGRTSGSHEQYF; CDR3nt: TGTGCCAGCAGTGGGAGGACTAGCGGGAGCCACGAGCAGTACTTC
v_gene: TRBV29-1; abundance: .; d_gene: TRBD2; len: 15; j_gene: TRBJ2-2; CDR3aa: CSVGASGLNTGELFF; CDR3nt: TGCAGCGTTGGGGCTAGCGGCCTTAACACCGGGGAGCTGTTTTTT
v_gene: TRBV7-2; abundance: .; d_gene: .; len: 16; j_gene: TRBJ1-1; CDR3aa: CASSLMNRAGNTEAFF; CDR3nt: TGTGCCAGCAGCTTAATGAATCGGGCGGGGAACACTGAAGCTTTCTTT
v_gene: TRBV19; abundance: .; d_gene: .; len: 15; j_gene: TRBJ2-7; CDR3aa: CASSLHSGRAYEQYF; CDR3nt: TGTGCCAGTAGTTTGCACTCGGGACGGGCCTACGAGCAGTACTTC
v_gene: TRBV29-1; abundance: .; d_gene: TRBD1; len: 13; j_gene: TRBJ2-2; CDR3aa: CSADRGVTGELFF; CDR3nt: TGCAGCGCGGACAGGGGAGTCACCGGGGAGCTGTTTTTT
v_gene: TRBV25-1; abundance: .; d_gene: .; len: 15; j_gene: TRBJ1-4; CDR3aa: CASRTSGTFNEKLFF; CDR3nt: TGTGCCAGCAGGACATCAGGGACCTTTAATGAAAAACTGTTTTTT
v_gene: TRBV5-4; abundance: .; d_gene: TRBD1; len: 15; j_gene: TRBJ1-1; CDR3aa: CASSKDRGRVTEAFF; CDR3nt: TGTGCCAGCAGCAAAGACAGGGGGCGAGTCACTGAAGCTTTCTTT
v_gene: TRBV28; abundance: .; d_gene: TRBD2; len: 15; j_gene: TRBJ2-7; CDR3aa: CASSPRSGRAREQYF; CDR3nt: TGTGCCAGCAGTCCCCGAAGCGGGAGGGCTAGGGAGCAGTACTTC
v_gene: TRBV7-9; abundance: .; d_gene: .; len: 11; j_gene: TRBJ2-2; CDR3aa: CASSPAGELFF; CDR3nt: TGTGCCAGCAGTCCCGCAGGGGAGCTGTTTTTT
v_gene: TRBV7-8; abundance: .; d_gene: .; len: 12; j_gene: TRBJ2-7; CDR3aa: CASRVGSREQYF; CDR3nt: TGTGCCAGCAGAGTAGGGTCCAGGGAGCAGTACTTC
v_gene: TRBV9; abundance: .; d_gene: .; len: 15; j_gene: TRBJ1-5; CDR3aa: CASSVAGQGNQPQHF; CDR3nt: TGTGCCAGCAGCGTAGCTGGTCAGGGCAATCAGCCCCAGCATTTT